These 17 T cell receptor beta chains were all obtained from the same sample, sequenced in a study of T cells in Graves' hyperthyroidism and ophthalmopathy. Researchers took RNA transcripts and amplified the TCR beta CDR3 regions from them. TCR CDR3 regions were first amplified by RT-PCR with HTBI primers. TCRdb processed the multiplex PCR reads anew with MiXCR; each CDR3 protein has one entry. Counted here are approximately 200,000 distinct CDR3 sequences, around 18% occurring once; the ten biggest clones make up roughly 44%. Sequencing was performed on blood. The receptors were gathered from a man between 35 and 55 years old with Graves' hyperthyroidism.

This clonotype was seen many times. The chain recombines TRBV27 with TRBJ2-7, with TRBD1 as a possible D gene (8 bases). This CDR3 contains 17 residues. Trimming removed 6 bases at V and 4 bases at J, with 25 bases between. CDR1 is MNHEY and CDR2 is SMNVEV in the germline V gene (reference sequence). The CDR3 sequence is CASSLRPQQGGGYEQYF. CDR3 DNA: TGTGCCAGCAGCTTACGTCCCCAACAGGGGGGGGGATACGAGCAGTACTTC.

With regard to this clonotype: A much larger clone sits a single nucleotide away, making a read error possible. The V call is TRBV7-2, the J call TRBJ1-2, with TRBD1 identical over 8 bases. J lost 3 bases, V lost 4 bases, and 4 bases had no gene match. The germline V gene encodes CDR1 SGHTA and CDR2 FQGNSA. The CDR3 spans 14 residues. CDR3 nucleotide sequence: TGTGCCAGCAGCTCGACAGGGGACTACTATGGCTACACCTTC. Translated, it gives CASSSTGDYYGYTF.

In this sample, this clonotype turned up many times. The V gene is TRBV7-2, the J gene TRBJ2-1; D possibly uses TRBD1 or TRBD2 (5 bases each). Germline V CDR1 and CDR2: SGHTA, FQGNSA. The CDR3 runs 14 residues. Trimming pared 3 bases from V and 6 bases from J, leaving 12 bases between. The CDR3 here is CASSFSGTPNEQFF. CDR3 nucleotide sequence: TGTGCCAGCAGCTTCTCCGGGACCCCCAATGAGCAGTTCTTC.

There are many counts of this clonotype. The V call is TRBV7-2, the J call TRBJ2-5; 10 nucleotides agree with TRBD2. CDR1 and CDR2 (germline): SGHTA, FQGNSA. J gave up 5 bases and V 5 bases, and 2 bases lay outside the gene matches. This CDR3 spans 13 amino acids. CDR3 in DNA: TGTGCCAGCAGCCGAGCGGGAGGGGAGACCCAGTACTTC. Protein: CASSRAGGETQYF.

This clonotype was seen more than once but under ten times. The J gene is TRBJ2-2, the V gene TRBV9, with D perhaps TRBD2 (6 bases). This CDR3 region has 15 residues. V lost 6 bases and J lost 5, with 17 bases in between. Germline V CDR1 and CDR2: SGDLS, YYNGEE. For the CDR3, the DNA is TGTGCCAGCACCCCCTCGGAGGGGTGGACCGGGGAGCTGTTTTTT. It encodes CASTPSEGWTGELFF.

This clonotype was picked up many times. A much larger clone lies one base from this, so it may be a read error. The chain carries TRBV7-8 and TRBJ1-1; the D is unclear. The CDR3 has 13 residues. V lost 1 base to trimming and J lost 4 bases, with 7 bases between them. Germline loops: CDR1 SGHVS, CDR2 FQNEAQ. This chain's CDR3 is CASSLDRTTEAFF. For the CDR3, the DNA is TGTGCCAGCAGCTTAGATCGGACCACTGAAGCTTTCTTT.

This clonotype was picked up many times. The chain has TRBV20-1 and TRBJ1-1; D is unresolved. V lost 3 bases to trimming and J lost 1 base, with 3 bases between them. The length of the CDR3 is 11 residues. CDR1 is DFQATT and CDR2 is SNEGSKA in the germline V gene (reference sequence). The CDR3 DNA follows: TGCAGTGCTAGGGCGAACACTGAAGCTTTCTTT. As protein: CSARANTEAFF.

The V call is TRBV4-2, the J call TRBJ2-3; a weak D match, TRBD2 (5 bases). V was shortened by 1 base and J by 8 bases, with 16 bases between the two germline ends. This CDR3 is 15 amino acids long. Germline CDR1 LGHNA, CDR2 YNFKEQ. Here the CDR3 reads CASSQVSQVRGTQYF. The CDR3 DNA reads TGTGCCAGCAGCCAAGTATCGCAGGTCCGGGGTACGCAGTATTTT.

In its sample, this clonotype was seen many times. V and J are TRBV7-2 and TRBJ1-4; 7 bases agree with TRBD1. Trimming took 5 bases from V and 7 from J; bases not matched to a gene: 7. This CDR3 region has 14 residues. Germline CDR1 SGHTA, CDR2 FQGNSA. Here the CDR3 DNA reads TGTGCCAGCAGCACAACAGGGGCCGCTGAAAAACTGTTTTTT. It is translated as CASSTTGAAEKLFF.

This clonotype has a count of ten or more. DNA of the CDR3: TGTGCCAGCAGCTTAGGGGCGGACGATACGCAGTATTTT. The encoded protein is CASSLGADDTQYF. V and J are TRBV11-3 and TRBJ2-3; D call uncertain. Trimming pared 1 base from V and 6 bases from J, leaving 8 bases between. CDR3 length equals 13 residues. CDR1 SGHNT and CDR2 YENEEA come from the germline V gene.

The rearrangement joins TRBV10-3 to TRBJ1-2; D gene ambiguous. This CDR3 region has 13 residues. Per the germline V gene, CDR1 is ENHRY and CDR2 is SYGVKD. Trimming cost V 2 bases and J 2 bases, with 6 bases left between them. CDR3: CAISEQKNYGYTF. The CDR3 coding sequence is TGTGCCATCAGTGAGCAGAAAAACTATGGCTACACCTTC.

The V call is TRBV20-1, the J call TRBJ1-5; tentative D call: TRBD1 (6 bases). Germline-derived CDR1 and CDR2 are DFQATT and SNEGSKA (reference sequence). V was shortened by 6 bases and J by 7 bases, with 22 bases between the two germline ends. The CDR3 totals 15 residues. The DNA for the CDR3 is TGCAGTGCCCAAGGAGACGCAGGGGAGGTACAGCCCCAGCATTTT. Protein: CSAQGDAGEVQPQHF.

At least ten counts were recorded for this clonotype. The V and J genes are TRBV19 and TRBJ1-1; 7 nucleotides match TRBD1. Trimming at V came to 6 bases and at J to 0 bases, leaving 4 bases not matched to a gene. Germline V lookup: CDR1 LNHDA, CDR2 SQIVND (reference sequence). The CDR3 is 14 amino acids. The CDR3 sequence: CASRTGTVNTEAFF. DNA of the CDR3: TGTGCCAGTAGGACCGGGACAGTGAACACTGAAGCTTTCTTT.

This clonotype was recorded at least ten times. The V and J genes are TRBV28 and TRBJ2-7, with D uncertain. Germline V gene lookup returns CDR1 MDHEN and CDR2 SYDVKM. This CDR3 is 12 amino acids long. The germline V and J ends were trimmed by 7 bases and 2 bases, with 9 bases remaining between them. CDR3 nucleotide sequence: TGTGCCAGCAAAGTCTCAACCTACGAGCAGTACTTC. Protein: CASKVSTYEQYF.

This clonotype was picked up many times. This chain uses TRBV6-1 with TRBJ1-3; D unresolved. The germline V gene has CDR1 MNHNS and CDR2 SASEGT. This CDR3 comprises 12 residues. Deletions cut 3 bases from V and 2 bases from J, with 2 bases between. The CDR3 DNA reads TGTGCCAGCAGTGACACTGGAAACACCATATATTTT. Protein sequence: CASSDTGNTIYF.

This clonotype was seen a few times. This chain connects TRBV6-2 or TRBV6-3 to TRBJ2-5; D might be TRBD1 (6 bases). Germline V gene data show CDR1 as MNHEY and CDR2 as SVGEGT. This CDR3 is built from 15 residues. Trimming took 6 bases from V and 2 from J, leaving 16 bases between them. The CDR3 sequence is CASRSRDTEQETQYF. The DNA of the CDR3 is TGTGCCAGCAGATCACGGGACACCGAACAAGAGACCCAGTACTTC.

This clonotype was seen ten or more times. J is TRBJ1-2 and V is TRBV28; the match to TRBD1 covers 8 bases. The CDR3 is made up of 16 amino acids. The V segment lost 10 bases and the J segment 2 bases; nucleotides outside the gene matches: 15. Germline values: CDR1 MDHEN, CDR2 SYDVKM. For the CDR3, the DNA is TGTGCCATCGTCGGAGGCGGGACAGGCGTAAACTATGGCTACACCTTC. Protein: CAIVGGGTGVNYGYTF.